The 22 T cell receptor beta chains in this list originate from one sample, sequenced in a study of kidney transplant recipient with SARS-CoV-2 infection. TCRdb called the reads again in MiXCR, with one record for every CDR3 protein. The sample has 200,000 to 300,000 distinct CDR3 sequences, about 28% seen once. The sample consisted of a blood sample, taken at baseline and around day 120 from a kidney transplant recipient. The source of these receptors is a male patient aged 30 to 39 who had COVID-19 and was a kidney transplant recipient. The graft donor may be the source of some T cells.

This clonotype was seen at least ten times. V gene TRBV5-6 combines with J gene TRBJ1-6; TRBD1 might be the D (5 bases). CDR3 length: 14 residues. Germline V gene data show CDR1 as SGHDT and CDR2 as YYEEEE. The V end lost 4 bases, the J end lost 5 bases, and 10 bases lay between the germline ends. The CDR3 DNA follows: TGTGCCAGCAGCCCGGGACGGAATAATTCACCCCTCCACTTT. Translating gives CASSPGRNNSPLHF.

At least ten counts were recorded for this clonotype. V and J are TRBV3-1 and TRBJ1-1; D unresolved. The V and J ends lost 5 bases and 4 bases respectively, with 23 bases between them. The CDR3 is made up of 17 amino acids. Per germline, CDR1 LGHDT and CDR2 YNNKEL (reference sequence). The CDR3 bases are TGTGCCAGCAGCAATAATGATCCCATTTCAATTCGCACTGAAGCTTTCTTT. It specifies CASSNNDPISIRTEAFF. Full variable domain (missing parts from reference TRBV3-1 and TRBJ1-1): DTAVSQTPKYLVTQMGNDKSIKCEQNLGHDTMYWYKQDSKKFLKIMFSYNNKELIINETVPNRFSPKSPDKAHLNLHINSLELGDSAVYFCASSNNDPISIRTEAFFGQGTRLTVV.

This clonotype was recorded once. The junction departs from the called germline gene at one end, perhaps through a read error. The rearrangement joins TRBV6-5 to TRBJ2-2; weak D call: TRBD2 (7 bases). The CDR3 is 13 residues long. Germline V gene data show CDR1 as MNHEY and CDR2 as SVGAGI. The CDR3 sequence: CASSYSFTGGLFF. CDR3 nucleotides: TGTGCCAGCAGTTACTCTTTCACCGGGGGGCTGTTCTTT.

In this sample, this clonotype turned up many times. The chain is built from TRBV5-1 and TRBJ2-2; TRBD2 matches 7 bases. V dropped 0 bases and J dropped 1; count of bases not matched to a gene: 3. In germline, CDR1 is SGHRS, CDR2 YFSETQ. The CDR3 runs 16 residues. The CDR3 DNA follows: TGCGCCAGCAGCTTGGAGTCTAGCGGGAACACCGGGGAGCTGTTTTTT. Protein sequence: CASSLESSGNTGELFF.

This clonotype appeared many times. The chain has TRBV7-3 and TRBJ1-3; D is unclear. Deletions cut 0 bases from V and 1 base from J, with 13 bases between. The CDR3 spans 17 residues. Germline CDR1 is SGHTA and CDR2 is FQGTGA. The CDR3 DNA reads TGTGCCAGCAGCTTAACAGCGGGAGGGTTTTCTGGAAACACCATATATTTT. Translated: CASSLTAGGFSGNTIYF.

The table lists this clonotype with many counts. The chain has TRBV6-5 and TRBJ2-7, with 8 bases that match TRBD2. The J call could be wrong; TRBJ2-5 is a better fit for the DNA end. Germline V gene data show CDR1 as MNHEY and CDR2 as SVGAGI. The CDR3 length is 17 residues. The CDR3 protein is CASSYSISGGPGETQYF. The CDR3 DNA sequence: TGTGCCAGCAGTTACTCGATTTCGGGAGGGCCGGGGGAGACCCAGTACTTC.

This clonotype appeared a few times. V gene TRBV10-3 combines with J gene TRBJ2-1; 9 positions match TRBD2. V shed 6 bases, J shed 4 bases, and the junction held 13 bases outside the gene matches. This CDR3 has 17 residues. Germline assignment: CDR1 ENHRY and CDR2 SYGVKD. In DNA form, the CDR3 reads TGTGCCATCAGACCTCGGAGCACTAGCGGGTTTTACAATGAGCAGTTCTTC. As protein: CAIRPRSTSGFYNEQFF.

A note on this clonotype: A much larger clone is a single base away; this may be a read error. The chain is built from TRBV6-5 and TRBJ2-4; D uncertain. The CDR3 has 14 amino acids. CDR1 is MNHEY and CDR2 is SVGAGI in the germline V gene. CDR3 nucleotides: TGTGCCAGCGGTTACTCGGGCTCCAAAAACATTCAGTACTTC. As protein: CASGYSGSKNIQYF.

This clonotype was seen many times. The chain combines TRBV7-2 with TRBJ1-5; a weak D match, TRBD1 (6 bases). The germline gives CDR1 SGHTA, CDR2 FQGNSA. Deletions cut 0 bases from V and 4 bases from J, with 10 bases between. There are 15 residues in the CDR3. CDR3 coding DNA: TGTGCCAGCAGCTTAGCTTCAGGGGTTAATCAGCCCCAGCATTTT. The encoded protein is CASSLASGVNQPQHF. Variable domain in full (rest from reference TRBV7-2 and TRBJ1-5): GAGVSQSPSNKVTEKGKDVELRCDPISGHTALYWYRQSLGQGLEFLIYFQGNSAPDKSGLPSDRFSAERTGGSVSTLTIQRTQQEDSAVYLCASSLASGVNQPQHFGDGTRLSIL.

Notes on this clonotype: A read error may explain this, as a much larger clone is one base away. The DNA for the CDR3 is TGTGCCAGAAACGGTGCAGTGGTGAGAAAGGCCTATGGCTACACCTTC. Its protein is CARNGAVVRKAYGYTF. The chain combines TRBV5-3 with TRBJ1-2; D unclear. TRBV5-3 is an ORF, and what it does is uncertain. V was pared by 6 bases and J by 4 bases, with 22 bases between. The CDR3 extends over 16 amino acids.

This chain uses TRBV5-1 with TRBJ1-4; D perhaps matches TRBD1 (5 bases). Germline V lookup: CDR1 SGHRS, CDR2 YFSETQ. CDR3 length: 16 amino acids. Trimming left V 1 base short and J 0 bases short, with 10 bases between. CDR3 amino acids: CASSLTGFATNEKLFF. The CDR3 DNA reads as TGCGCCAGCAGCTTGACAGGTTTTGCAACTAATGAAAAACTGTTTTTT.

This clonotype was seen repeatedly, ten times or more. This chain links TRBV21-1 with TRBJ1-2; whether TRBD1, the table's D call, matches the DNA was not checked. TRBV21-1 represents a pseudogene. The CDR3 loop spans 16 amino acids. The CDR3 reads CASSKGDRLGSDGYTF. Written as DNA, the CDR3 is TGTGCCAGCAGCAAGGGGGACAGGCTCGGGTCGGATGGCTACACCTTC.

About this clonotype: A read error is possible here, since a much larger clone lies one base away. The CDR3 bases are TGTGCCAGCAGCGCTAGCGGGGTAGGAACCTACGAGCAGCACTTC. This gives the protein CASSASGVGTYEQHF. The chain is built from TRBV7-2 and TRBJ2-7, with 9 bases matching TRBD2. Germline assignment: CDR1 SGHTA and CDR2 FQGNSA. This CDR3 is built from 15 residues.

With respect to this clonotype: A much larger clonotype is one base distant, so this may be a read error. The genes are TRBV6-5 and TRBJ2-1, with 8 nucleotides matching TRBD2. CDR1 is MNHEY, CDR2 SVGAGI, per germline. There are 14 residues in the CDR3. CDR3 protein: CASSRSGSSPERFF. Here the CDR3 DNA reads TGTGCCAGCAGCCGCAGCGGGAGCTCACCCGAGCGGTTCTTC.

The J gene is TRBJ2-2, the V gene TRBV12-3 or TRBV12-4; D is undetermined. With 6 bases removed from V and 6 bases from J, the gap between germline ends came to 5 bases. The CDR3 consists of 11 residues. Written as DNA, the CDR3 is TGTGCCAGCAGGTGGGCCGGGGAGCTGTTTTTT. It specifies CASRWAGELFF.

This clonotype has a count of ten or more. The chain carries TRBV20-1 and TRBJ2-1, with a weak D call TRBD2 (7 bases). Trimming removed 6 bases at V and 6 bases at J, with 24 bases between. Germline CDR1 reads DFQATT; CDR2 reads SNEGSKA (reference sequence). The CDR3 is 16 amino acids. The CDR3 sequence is CSAPVAGTGGLNEQFF. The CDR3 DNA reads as TGCAGTGCCCCGGTGGCTGGGACGGGGGGCCTCAATGAGCAGTTCTTC.

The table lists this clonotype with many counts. CDR3 sequence: CASSFRLGQYNEQFF. CDR3 nucleotide sequence: TGTGCCAGCAGCTTTCGGCTAGGTCAGTACAATGAGCAGTTCTTC. The chain joins TRBV7-2 to TRBJ2-1; D gene uncertain. The CDR3 is 15 amino acids. Trimming shortened V by 3 bases and J by 4 bases, and 13 bases separated the two germline ends. Looked up from germline, CDR1 is SGHTA and CDR2 is FQGNSA.

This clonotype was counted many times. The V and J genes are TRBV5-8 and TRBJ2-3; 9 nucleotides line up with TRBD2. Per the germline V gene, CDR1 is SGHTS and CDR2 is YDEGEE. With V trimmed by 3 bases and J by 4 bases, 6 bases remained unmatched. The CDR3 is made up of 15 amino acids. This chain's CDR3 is CASSYRGGDADTQYF. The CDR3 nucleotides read TGTGCCAGCAGCTACCGCGGGGGGGACGCAGATACGCAGTATTTT.

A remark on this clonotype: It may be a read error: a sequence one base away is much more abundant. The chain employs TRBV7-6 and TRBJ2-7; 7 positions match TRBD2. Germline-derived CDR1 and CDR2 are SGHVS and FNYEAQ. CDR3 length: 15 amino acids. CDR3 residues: CASGFESGTSYEQYF. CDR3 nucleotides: TGTGCCAGCGGCTTTGAGAGCGGGACCTCCTACGAGCAGTACTTC.

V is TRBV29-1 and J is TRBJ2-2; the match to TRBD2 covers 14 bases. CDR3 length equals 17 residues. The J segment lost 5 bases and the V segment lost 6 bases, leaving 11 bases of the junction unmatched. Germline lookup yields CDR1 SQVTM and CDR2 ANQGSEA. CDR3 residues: CSVSPGLAGEGTGELFF. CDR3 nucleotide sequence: TGCAGCGTGTCGCCGGGACTAGCGGGAGAGGGGACCGGGGAGCTGTTTTTT.

This chain's CDR3 is CASSQLRTNRKTYGYTF. The CDR3 coding sequence is TGTGCCAGTAGTCAGCTTCGGACAAATCGAAAGACCTATGGCTACACCTTC. This chain uses TRBV19 with TRBJ1-2, with D tentatively TRBD1 (5 bases). Germline V gene data show CDR1 as LNHDA and CDR2 as SQIVND (reference sequence). The V gene lost 5 bases and the J gene lost 4 bases, with 23 bases spanning the gap. The CDR3 consists of 17 residues.

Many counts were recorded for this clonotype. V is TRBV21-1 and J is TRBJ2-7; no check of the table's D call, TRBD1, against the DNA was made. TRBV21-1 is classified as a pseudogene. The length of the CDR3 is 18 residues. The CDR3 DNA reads TGTGCCAGCAGCATAAATCCCTCGGACAGGGCCAAAACCTACGAGCAGTACTTC. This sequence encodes CASSINPSDRAKTYEQYF.